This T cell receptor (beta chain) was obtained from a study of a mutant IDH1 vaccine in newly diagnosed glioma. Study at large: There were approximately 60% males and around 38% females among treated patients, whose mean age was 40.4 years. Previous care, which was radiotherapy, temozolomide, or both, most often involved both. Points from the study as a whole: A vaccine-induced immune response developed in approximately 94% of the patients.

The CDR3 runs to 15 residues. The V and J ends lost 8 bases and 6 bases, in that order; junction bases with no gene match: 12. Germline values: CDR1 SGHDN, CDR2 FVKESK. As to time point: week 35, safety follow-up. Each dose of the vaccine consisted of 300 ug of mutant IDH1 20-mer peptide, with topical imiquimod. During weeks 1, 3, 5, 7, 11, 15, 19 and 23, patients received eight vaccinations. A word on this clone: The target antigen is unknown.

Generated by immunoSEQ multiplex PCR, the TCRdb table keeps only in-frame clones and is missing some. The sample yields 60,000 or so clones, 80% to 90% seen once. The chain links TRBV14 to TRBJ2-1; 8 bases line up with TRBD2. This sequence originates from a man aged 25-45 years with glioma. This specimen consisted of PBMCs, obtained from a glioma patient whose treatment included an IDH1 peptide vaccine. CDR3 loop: CASDPGLGLSNEQFF. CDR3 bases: TGTGCCAGCGATCCGGGACTAGGTCTATCCAATGAGCAGTTCTTC.